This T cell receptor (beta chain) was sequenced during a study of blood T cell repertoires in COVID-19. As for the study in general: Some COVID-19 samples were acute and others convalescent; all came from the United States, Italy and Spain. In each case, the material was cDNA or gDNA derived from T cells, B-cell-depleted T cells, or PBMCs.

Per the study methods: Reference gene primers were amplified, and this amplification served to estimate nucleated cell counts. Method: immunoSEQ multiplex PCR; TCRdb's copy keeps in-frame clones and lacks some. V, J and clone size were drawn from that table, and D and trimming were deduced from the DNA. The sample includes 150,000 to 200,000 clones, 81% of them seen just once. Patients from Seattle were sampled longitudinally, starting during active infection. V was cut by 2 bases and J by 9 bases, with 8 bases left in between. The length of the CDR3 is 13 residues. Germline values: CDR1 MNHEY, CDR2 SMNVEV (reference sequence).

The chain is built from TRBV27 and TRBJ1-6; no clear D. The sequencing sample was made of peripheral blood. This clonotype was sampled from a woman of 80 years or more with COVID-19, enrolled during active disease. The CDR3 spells CASSLNRGSPLHF. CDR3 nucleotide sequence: TGTGCCAGCAGTTTAAACCGGGGTTCACCCCTCCACTTT.